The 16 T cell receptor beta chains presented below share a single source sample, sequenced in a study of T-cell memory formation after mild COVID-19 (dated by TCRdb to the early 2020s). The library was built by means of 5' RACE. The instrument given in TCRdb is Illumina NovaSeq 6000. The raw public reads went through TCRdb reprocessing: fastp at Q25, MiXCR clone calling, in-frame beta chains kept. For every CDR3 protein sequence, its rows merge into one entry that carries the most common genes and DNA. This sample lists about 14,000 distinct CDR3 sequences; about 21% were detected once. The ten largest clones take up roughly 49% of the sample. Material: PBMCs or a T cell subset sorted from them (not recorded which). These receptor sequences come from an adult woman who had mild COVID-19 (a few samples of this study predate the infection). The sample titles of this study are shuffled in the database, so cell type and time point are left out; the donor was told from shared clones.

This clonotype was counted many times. The CDR3 spells CASSPWGGGTDTQYF. The CDR3 DNA reads TGTGCCAGCAGCCCCTGGGGGGGGGGCACAGATACGCAGTATTTT. The chain couples TRBV7-3 to TRBJ2-3; 7 nucleotides line up with TRBD2. The CDR3 consists of 15 residues. The germline CDR1 and CDR2 sequences are SGHTA and FQGTGA. V lost 5 bases and J lost 1; bases outside the gene matches: 6.

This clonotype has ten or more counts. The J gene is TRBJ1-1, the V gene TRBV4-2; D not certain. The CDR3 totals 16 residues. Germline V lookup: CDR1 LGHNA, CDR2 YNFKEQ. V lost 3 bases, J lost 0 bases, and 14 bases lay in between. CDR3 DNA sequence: TGTGCCAGCAGCCACCTGGGAACGGGAGTGAACACTGAAGCTTTCTTT. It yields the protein CASSHLGTGVNTEAFF.

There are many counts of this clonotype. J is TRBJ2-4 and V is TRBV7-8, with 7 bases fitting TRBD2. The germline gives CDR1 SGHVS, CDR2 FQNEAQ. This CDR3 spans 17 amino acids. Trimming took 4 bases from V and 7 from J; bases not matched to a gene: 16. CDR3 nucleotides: TGTGCCAGCAGCTCCAAAGCGGGGCCAACCTGGGGGAACATTCAGTACTTC. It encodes CASSSKAGPTWGNIQYF. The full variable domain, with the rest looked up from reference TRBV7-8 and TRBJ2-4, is GAGVSQSPRYKVAKRGQDVALRCDPISGHVSLFWYQQALGQGPEFLTYFQNEAQLDKSGLPSDRFFAERPEGSVSTLKIQRTQQEDSAVYLCASSSKAGPTWGNIQYFGAGTRLSVL.

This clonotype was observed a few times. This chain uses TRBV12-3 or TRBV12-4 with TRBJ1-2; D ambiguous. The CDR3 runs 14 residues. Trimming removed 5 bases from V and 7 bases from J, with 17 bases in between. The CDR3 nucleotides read TGTGCCAGCAGTCCTACCACGGGGATTTCTGGCTACACCTTC. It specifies CASSPTTGISGYTF.

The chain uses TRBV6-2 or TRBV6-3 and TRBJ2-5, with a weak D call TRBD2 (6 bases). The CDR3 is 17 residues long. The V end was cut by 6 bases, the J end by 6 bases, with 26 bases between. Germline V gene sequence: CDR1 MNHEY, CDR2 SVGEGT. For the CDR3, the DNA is TGTGCCAGCAGCCTTCGAGATAGCGGCGTATCTTTGCAGACCCAGTACTTC. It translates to CASSLRDSGVSLQTQYF.

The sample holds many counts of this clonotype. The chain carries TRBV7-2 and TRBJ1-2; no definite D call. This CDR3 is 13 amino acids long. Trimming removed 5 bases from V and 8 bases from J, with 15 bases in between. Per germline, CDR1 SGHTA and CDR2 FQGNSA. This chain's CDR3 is CASSPPRPVGYTF. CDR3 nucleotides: TGTGCCAGCAGCCCTCCGAGGCCAGTGGGCTACACCTTC.

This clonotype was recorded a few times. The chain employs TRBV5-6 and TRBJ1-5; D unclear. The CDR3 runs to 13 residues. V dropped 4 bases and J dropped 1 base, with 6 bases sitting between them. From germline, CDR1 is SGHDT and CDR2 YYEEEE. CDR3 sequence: CASSVDSNQPQHF. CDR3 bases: TGTGCCAGCAGCGTTGACAGCAATCAGCCCCAGCATTTT.

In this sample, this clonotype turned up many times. The CDR3 DNA follows: TGTGCCAGCAGCCCGAATCCCGCGGGGGCCAACGTCCTGACTTTC. Its translation: CASSPNPAGANVLTF. The chain combines TRBV5-4 with TRBJ2-6; D is ambiguous. The V and J ends lost 4 bases and 4 bases respectively, with 12 bases between them. The CDR3 has 15 amino acids. Germline V gene lookup returns CDR1 SGHNT and CDR2 YYREEE (reference sequence).

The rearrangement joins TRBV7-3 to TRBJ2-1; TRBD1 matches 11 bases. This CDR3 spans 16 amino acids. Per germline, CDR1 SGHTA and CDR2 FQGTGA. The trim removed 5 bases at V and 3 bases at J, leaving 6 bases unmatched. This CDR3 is CASSRTGTGGYNEQFF. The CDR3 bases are TGTGCCAGCAGCCGAACCGGGACAGGGGGCTACAATGAGCAGTTCTTC.

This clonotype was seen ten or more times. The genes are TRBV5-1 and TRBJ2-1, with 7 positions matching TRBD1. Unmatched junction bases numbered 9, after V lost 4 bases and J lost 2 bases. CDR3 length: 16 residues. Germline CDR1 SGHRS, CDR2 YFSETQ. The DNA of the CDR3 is TGCGCCAGCAGCGAAACTGACAGGGTGGCCTACAATGAGCAGTTCTTC. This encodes CASSETDRVAYNEQFF.

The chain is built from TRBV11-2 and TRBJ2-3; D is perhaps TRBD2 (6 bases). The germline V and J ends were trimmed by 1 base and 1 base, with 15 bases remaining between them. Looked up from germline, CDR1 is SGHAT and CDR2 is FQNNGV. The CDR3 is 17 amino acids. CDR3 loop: CASSLGRWGVRTDTQYF. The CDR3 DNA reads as TGTGCCAGCAGCTTAGGGCGATGGGGGGTCCGCACAGATACGCAGTATTTT. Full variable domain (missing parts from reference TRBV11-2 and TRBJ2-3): EAGVAQSPRYKIIEKRQSVAFWCNPISGHATLYWYQQILGQGPKLLIQFQNNGVVDDSQLPKDRFSAERLKGVDSTLKIQPAKLEDSAVYLCASSLGRWGVRTDTQYFGPGTRLTVL.

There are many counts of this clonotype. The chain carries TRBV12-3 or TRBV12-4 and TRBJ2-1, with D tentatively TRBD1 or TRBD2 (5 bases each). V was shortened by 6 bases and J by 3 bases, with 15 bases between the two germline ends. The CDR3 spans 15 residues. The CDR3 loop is CASRSRDGYYNEQFF. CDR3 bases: TGTGCCAGCAGATCCCGGGACGGTTACTACAATGAGCAGTTCTTC.

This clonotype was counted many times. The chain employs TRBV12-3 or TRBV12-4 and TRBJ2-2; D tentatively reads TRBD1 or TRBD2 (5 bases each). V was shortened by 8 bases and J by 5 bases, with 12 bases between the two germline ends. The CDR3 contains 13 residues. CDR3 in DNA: TGTGCCAGCGCCGGGACGAGGACCGGGGAGCTGTTTTTT. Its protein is CASAGTRTGELFF.

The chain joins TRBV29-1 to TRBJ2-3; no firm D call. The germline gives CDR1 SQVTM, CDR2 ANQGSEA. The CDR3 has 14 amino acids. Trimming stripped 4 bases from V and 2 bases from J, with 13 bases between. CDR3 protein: CSVASSVPTDTQYF. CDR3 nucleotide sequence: TGCAGCGTTGCTTCCAGCGTCCCCACAGATACGCAGTATTTT.

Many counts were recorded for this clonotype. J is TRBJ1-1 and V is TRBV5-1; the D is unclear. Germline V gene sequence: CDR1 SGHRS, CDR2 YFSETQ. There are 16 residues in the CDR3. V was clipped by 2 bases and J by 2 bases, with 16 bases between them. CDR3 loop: CASSFEWVGINTEAFF. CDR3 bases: TGCGCCAGCAGCTTCGAGTGGGTGGGGATAAACACTGAAGCTTTCTTT.

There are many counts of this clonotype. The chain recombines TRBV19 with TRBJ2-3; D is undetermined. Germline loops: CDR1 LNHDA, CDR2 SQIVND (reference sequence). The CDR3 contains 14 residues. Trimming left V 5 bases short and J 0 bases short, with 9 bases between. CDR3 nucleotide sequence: TGTGCCAGTAGTGTCAGTCCCAGCACAGATACGCAGTATTTT. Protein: CASSVSPSTDTQYF. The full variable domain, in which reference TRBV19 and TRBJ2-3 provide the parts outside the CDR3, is DGGITQSPKYLFRKEGQNVTLSCEQNLNHDAMYWYRQDPGQGLRLIYYSQIVNDFQKGDIAEGYSVSREKKESFPLTVTSAQKNPTAFYLCASSVSPSTDTQYFGPGTRLTVL.